This T cell receptor beta chain stems from a study of cytomegalovirus exposure and HLA in healthy donors. Points from the study as a whole: Later work found that TCR association rates differed between HLA loci; DRB1 had the most and HLA-C the fewest. The study labeled approximately 150 TCR beta chains cytomegalovirus-associated.

CDR1 is SGHDN, CDR2 FVKESK, per germline. The CDR3 spans 15 residues. Trimming took 4 bases from V and 3 from J; bases not matched to a gene: 7. Comments on this clone: Its target is unknown.

The PCR was carried out with 60 Vbeta primers and 13 Jbeta primers. Sequencing was performed with immunoSEQ multiplex PCR; in TCRdb, only in-frame clones are kept and a portion is missing. Of 170,000 or so clones in the sample, roughly 80% were seen once. The TCR sequence derives from a male donor in good health and CMV-seropositive. Material: PBMCs. The chain links TRBV14 to TRBJ2-7; 9 positions match TRBD1. The CDR3 coding sequence is TGTGCCAGCAGCCTGGGACAGGGAGGCTTCTACGAGCAGTACTTC. Translating it yields CASSLGQGGFYEQYF.